These 16 T cell receptor beta chains were all obtained from the same sample, sequenced in a study of T cells in tuberculosis. Using immunoSEQ multiplex PCR, the repertoire was profiled, and TCRdb retains in-frame clones only, with some absent. There are about 45,000 clones in the sample; around 94% occur only once, and under 2% lies in the top ten. Sequenced sample: PBMCs. The receptors stem from a donor aged 5 to 30 with latent tuberculosis or without tuberculosis infection. Some clones in this sample may be carry-over from other donors' samples.

V usage is TRBV18 and J usage is TRBJ1-1, with 8 bases matching TRBD1. The CDR3 runs to 16 residues. The ends lost 1 base at V and 3 bases at J; junction bases unmatched: 7. CDR1 and CDR2 from the germline V gene are KGHSH and LQKENI. As DNA, the CDR3 is TGTGCCAGCTCACCACAACCAGGACAGGGAGACACTGAAGCTTTCTTT. This sequence encodes CASSPQPGQGDTEAFF.

The rearrangement uses TRBV5-1 and TRBJ2-7; TRBD1 is a possible D gene (6 bases). The CDR3 contains 14 residues. Germline lookup yields CDR1 SGHRS and CDR2 YFSETQ. V lost 1 base and J 1 base, leaving 9 bases between the germline ends. The CDR3 reads CASSLNRESYEQYF. In DNA form, the CDR3 reads TGCGCCAGCAGCTTGAACAGGGAATCCTACGAGCAGTACTTC. Full variable domain (missing parts from reference TRBV5-1 and TRBJ2-7): KAGVTQTPRYLIKTRGQQVTLSCSPISGHRSVSWYQQTPGQGLQFLFEYFSETQRNKGNFPGRFSGRQFSNSRSEMNVSTLELGDSALYLCASSLNRESYEQYFGPGTRLTVT.

This sequence joins TRBV4-2 and TRBJ2-1; 7 bases are a match to TRBD1. After removal of 2 bases from V and 1 base from J, the junction contained 8 bases not matched to a gene. The CDR3 totals 17 residues. In germline, CDR1 is LGHNA, CDR2 YNFKEQ. The CDR3 DNA reads as TGTGCCAGCAGCCAACCTCTGACAGGGAATTCCTACAATGAGCAGTTCTTC. Translation: CASSQPLTGNSYNEQFF.

CDR3 region: CASTAGLEGTEAFF. The CDR3, as DNA: TGTGCCAGCACCGCAGGACTGGAGGGGACTGAAGCTTTCTTT. The chain employs TRBV2 and TRBJ1-1; D is possibly TRBD1 (5 bases). Per germline, CDR1 SNHLY and CDR2 FYNNEI. V dropped 7 bases and J dropped 5 bases, with 17 bases sitting between them. The CDR3 length is 14 residues.

This clone appeared once. The chain couples TRBV4-3 to TRBJ2-1, with TRBD2 identical over 7 bases. The germline V gene encodes CDR1 LGHNA and CDR2 YSLEER. The V segment lost 0 bases and the J segment 5 bases; nucleotides outside the gene matches: 4. This CDR3 region has 15 residues. Here the CDR3 reads CASSQDPLADNEQFF. The CDR3 DNA sequence: TGCGCCAGCAGCCAAGATCCGCTAGCGGACAATGAGCAGTTCTTC.

This chain uses TRBV11-2 with TRBJ2-7, with 11 positions matching TRBD2. The CDR3 loop spans 16 amino acids. The V and J ends lost 0 bases and 3 bases, in that order; junction bases with no gene match: 4. Germline-derived CDR1 and CDR2 are SGHAT and FQNNGV. The CDR3 protein is CASSLEIAGGDYEQYF. The CDR3 bases are TGTGCCAGCAGCTTAGAGATAGCGGGAGGGGACTACGAGCAGTACTTC.

The chain employs TRBV28 and TRBJ2-7; no clear D. Germline V gene sequence: CDR1 MDHEN, CDR2 SYDVKM. The CDR3 loop spans 14 amino acids. Between the trimmed V and J ends, which lost 8 bases and 2 bases, there was a span of 16 bases. The CDR3 reads CASHGELTAYEQYF. Written as DNA, the CDR3 is TGTGCCAGCCACGGAGAACTCACCGCCTACGAGCAGTACTTC.

The chain carries TRBV5-1 and TRBJ2-6; D unclear. Germline V CDR1 and CDR2: SGHRS, YFSETQ. V was shortened by 0 bases and J by 2 bases, with 9 bases between the two germline ends. The CDR3 is 16 amino acids. CDR3: CASSLASGAGANVLTF. For the CDR3, the DNA is TGCGCCAGCAGCTTGGCTAGTGGCGCTGGGGCCAACGTCCTGACTTTC.

The table lists this clone with a count of one. The rearrangement joins TRBV4-3 to TRBJ1-2; TRBD1 might be the D (6 bases). This CDR3 is 15 amino acids long. The germline gives CDR1 LGHNA, CDR2 YSLEER. V was trimmed by 3 bases and J by 4 bases, leaving 15 bases between them. The CDR3 DNA reads TGCGCCAGCAGCCAGACCCCCCGGACAGTCTATGGCTACACCTTC. Protein sequence: CASSQTPRTVYGYTF.

The CDR3 DNA sequence: TGTGCCAGCAGCAAAACAGGGGGCGGTGAGGGAAACTATGGCTACACCTTC. This encodes CASSKTGGGEGNYGYTF. The chain carries TRBV4-2 and TRBJ1-2, with 9 positions matching TRBD1. Germline CDR1 and CDR2: LGHNA and YNFKEQ. The junction had 12 bases not matched to a gene; V was cut back by 5 bases and J by 2 bases. The CDR3 runs to 17 residues.

With regard to this clone: One end of the junction varies from germline; a read error may be responsible. The chain has TRBV28 and TRBJ2-3; a weak D match, TRBD1 (6 bases). This CDR3 region has 15 residues. Germline CDR1 MDHEN, CDR2 SYDVKM. The CDR3 bases are TGTGCCAGCAGACAGCCCGTTGGGGGCACATATACGCAGTATTTT. It translates to CASRQPVGGTYTQYF. Based on the CDR3 plus reference TRBV28 and TRBJ2-3, the full variable domain is DVKVTQSSRYLVKRTGEKVFLECVQDMDHENMFWYRQDPGLGLRLIYFSYDVKMKEKGDIPEGYSVSREKKERFSLILESASTNQTSMYLCASRQPVGGTYTQYFGPGTRLTVL.

V is TRBV6-1 and J is TRBJ2-7; the match to TRBD2 covers 10 bases. Germline V gene sequence: CDR1 MNHNS, CDR2 SASEGT. The trim removed 3 bases at V and 0 bases at J, leaving 2 bases unmatched. CDR3 length: 15 residues. The CDR3 coding sequence is TGTGCCAGCAGTGAGGGACTAGCGTACTCCTACGAGCAGTACTTC. Its protein product is CASSEGLAYSYEQYF.

This clone was picked up a small number of times. The chain employs TRBV9 and TRBJ2-3, with TRBD2 matching 9 bases. CDR1 is SGDLS, CDR2 YYNGEE, per germline. V shed 0 bases, J shed 0 bases, and the junction held 8 bases outside the gene matches. The CDR3 totals 18 residues. This CDR3 reads CASSVGASGVSSTDTQYF. The CDR3 nucleotides are TGTGCCAGCAGCGTAGGCGCTAGCGGGGTCTCTAGCACAGATACGCAGTATTTT.

The chain carries TRBV30 and TRBJ1-4, with no clear D. The CDR3 spans 13 residues. CDR1 is GTSNPN, CDR2 SVGIG, per germline (reference sequence). V was cut by 7 bases and J by 8 bases, with 17 bases left in between. The CDR3 sequence: CAYRHQEWEKLFF. The CDR3 bases are TGTGCCTACCGACACCAAGAATGGGAAAAACTGTTTTTT.

This chain uses TRBV19 with TRBJ2-1; tentatively, D is TRBD2 (5 bases). Trimming took 3 bases from V and 4 from J, leaving 13 bases between them. CDR1 and CDR2 from the germline V gene are LNHDA and SQIVND (reference sequence). This CDR3 is built from 15 residues. CDR3 bases: TGTGCCAGTAGTATGAGGGCTAGTACTTACAATGAGCAGTTCTTC. Its translation is CASSMRASTYNEQFF.

The J gene is TRBJ2-1, the V gene TRBV13, with 11 bases fitting TRBD2. J gave up 2 bases and V 0 bases, and 9 bases lay outside the gene matches. This CDR3 has 19 residues. CDR1 PRHDT and CDR2 FYEKMQ come from the germline V gene (reference sequence). CDR3 residues: CASSLGLAGETLTYNEQFF. DNA for the CDR3: TGTGCCAGCAGCTTAGGACTAGCGGGAGAAACCTTGACCTACAATGAGCAGTTCTTC.